These T cell receptor beta chains were read from a single sample in a study of shared clonotypes between healthy human individuals. The repertoire was sequenced with immunoSEQ multiplex PCR; TCRdb's copy has only in-frame clones and lacks some. The sample holds some 2,100,000 clones, about 92% seen once. Sequences were obtained from naive CD8+ T cells from PBMCs. These receptor sequences come from a man younger than 30 in good health. Some clones in this sample may be carry-over from other donors' samples. Both conserved end residues are part of each CDR3. The D gene is left open where the match is weak. Clone size, where shown, is once, few, many, or a class for clones that have expanded.

V	D	size	length	J	DNA	CDR3
TRBV19	TRBD2	-	17	TRBJ2-1	TGTGCCAGTAGTGTCCTCGGGGGACTAGCGGGATTGGATGAGCAGTTCTTC	CASSVLGGLAGLDEQFF
TRBV19	-	-	15	TRBJ1-5	TGTGCCAGTAGTATTGGGGGGCTGGGCAATCAGCCCCAGCATTTT	CASSIGGLGNQPQHF
TRBV14	-	-	13	TRBJ1-1	TGTGCCAGCAGCCAATTCCCGGGGGCATCAGCTTTCTTT	CASSQFPGASAFF
TRBV11-2	TRBD1	-	15	TRBJ2-2	TGTGCCAGCAGCCCCGGACAGGGGAACACCGGGGAGCTGTTTTTT	CASSPGQGNTGELFF
TRBV9	-	many	14	TRBJ2-1	TGTGCCAGCAGTATATGGGATCAAAGCAATGAGCAGTTCTTC	CASSIWDQSNEQFF
TRBV5-5	-	-	11	TRBJ1-1	TGTGCCAGCAGGCTAGGGACTGAAGCTTTCTTT	CASRLGTEAFF
TRBV10-3	-	-	13	TRBJ2-1	TGTGCCATCAGTGAATCCAGAAACAATGAGCAGTTCTTC	CAISESRNNEQFF
TRBV6-1	TRBD1	-	14	TRBJ1-1	TGTGCCAGCAGGATCGGGACAGGGGGAGCTGAAGCTTTCTTT	CASRIGTGGAEAFF
TRBV5-4	TRBD2	-	13	TRBJ2-5	TGTGCCAGCAATGCGGGAGGGCAAGAGACCCAGTACTTC	CASNAGGQETQYF
TRBV2	-	-	12	TRBJ2-7	TGTGCCAGCAAGGACAGAGCCTACGAGCAGTACTTC	CASKDRAYEQYF
TRBV19	-	once	14	TRBJ1-1	TGTGCCAGTAGTATTGGTGCTCCAGCTATTGAAGCTTTCTTT	CASSIGAPAIEAFF
TRBV6-1	-	once	16	TRBJ1-2	TGTGCCAGCAGTGAATTGTCCACAGGTTTCCTCTATGGCTACACCTTC	CASSELSTGFLYGYTF
TRBV6-1	TRBD2	-	15	TRBJ2-1	TGTGCCAGCTTGCCGGGACTAGCGGTCTACAATGAGCAGTTCTTC	CASLPGLAVYNEQFF
TRBV27	-	-	15	TRBJ2-6	TGTGCCAGCAGTTTTTGGGCTTCTGGGGCCAACGTCCTGACTTTC	CASSFWASGANVLTF
TRBV28	TRBD1	-	17	TRBJ2-7	TGTGCCAGCAGTTTATCCCCGGGACAGGAGAGTCCCTACGAGCAGTACTTC	CASSLSPGQESPYEQYF
TRBV10-3	TRBD2	-	14	TRBJ2-7	TGTGCCATCACTGATAAGCGGGAGGCCTACGAGCAGTACTTC	CAITDKREAYEQYF
TRBV7-3	-	-	13	TRBJ1-2	TGTGCCAGCAGCAACTGGGATAACTATGGCTACACCTTC	CASSNWDNYGYTF
TRBV11-2	-	-	14	TRBJ2-7	TGTGCCAGCAGCTTTGGGATCCCGGGGGACGAGCAGTACTTC	CASSFGIPGDEQYF
TRBV19	-	-	15	TRBJ1-1	TGTGCCAGTAGCCACTGGAGGGCGACTAACACTGAAGCTTTCTTT	CASSHWRATNTEAFF
TRBV9	TRBD1	few	13	TRBJ1-5	TGTGCCAGCAGCCACGACAGGGCATCGCCCCAGCATTTT	CASSHDRASPQHF
TRBV29-1	TRBD2	-	15	TRBJ2-3	TGCAGCGTTCAGTTGACTAGCGGTCCCACAGATACGCAGTATTTT	CSVQLTSGPTDTQYF
TRBV11-2	TRBD2	-	16	TRBJ2-1	TGTGCCAGCAGCCCCGTTTTTAGCGGGGGTGACAATGAGCAGTTCTTC	CASSPVFSGGDNEQFF
TRBV4-1	-	-	15	TRBJ2-7	TGCGCCAGCAGCCAAGGAGACACGGAGTTCTACGAGCAGTACTTC	CASSQGDTEFYEQYF
TRBV27	-	few	11	TRBJ1-1	TGTGCCAGCAGTGCGGGCAGGGGAGCTTTCTTT	CASSAGRGAFF
TRBV7-8	-	-	15	TRBJ1-5	TGTGCCAGCAGCCCCAACCCCCAGGTCAATCAGCCCCAGCATTTT	CASSPNPQVNQPQHF
TRBV6-1	-	-	15	TRBJ2-6	TGTGCCAGCAGGAAGGGGCTAGCTGGGGCCAACGTCCTGACTTTC	CASRKGLAGANVLTF
TRBV5-1	-	-	13	TRBJ1-3	TGCGCCAGCAGCTTGGACACTGGAAACACCATATATTTT	CASSLDTGNTIYF
TRBV9	TRBD1	-	14	TRBJ1-1	TGTGCCAGCAGCGCGACAGGGTGGGACACTGAAGCTTTCTTT	CASSATGWDTEAFF
TRBV6-5	-	-	12	TRBJ2-1	TGTGCCAGCATAGGGCGCGGCAATGAGCAGTTCTTC	CASIGRGNEQFF
TRBV14	TRBD1	-	12	TRBJ2-7	TGTGCCAGCAGCGGAACAGGGGTCGAGCAGTACTTC	CASSGTGVEQYF
TRBV28	-	once	17	TRBJ2-1	TGTGCCAGCAGTTCCCTGGGTGGAGGGCCCACGGGTGATGAGCAGTTCTTC	CASSSLGGGPTGDEQFF